This TCR beta chain appears in the sequencing data of a study of control samples from healthy donors and cancer patients. Measured with immunoSEQ multiplex PCR; TCRdb has only the in-frame clones, and not every one. This sample has 150,000 to 200,000 clones, with roughly 94% found just once. Germline lookup yields CDR1 SGHDT and CDR2 YYEEEE. This CDR3 comprises 15 residues. V lost 4 bases and J lost 0, with 13 bases in between. This receptor was taken from a woman aged 18-29 years in good health. The genes are TRBV5-6 and TRBJ1-1, with D unresolved. Sequencing was carried out using blood. CDR3 sequence reads: CASSPSLALNTEAFF. The DNA for the CDR3 is TGTGCCAGCAGCCCCAGCCTAGCGTTGAACACTGAAGCTTTCTTT.